This T cell receptor beta chain stems from a study of T cells in Graves' hyperthyroidism and ophthalmopathy. Findings of the study overall: Appearing also in blood were most of the thyroid clonotypes expanded above 0.001.

This clonotype was detected many times. What it binds is unknown. In germline, CDR1 is MNHEY, CDR2 SVGEGT. V lost 2 bases and J lost 7, with 12 bases in between. The CDR3 has 13 amino acids. The TCR beta CDR3 regions underwent amplification using RNA transcripts as the source. The HTBI set primed first-round TCR CDR3 RT-PCR. TCRdb re-called the multiplex PCR reads through MiXCR, storing one row per CDR3 protein. The sample includes roughly 700,000 distinct CDR3 sequences, roughly a third seen only once; the top ten take around 30%. The V and J genes are TRBV6-2 or TRBV6-3 and TRBJ2-7; the D gene is possibly TRBD1 (5 bases). Specimen: blood. The TCR was taken from a woman between 35 and 50 years old with Graves' hyperthyroidism. In nucleotides, the CDR3 is TGTGCCAGCAGTTACGCAGGGATTCAGGAGCAGTACTTC. Amino acids: CASSYAGIQEQYF.